One and the same sample provided the 23 T cell receptor beta chains below, sequenced in a study of identical twins. TCRdb re-called the 5' RACE reads through MiXCR, storing one row per CDR3 protein. This table holds roughly 220,000 distinct CDR3 sequences, 6.5% found once. The same sample was also used in a study of T cells expressing NK-cell markers.

The sequenced sample consisted of CD8+ T cells sorted from blood. The receptors originated from a woman younger than 35 in good health.

The rearrangement uses TRBV24-1 and TRBJ1-1; the match to TRBD1 covers 7 bases. V lost 1 base, J lost 0 bases, and 4 bases stayed unmatched. Germline CDR1 is KGHDR and CDR2 is SFDVKD. The CDR3 length is 16 residues. The CDR3 DNA reads as TGTGCCACCAGTGATTTTCAGGGACAGCTGAACACTGAAGCTTTCTTT. This translates into CATSDFQGQLNTEAFF.

The chain couples TRBV5-1 to TRBJ2-3; D is ambiguous. V was clipped by 0 bases and J by 6 bases, with 17 bases between them. The CDR3 consists of 16 residues. Germline CDR1 and CDR2: SGHRS and YFSETQ. CDR3 in amino acids: CASSLGPRGPTDTQYF. For the CDR3, the DNA is TGCGCCAGCAGCTTGGGTCCCCGAGGCCCCACGGATACGCAGTATTTT.

This clonotype was detected many times. The chain combines TRBV7-9 with TRBJ2-7; TRBD2 aligns across 9 bases. V lost 6 bases to trimming and J lost 6 bases; unmatched junction nucleotides: 6. CDR3 size: 13 residues. The germline gives CDR1 SEHNR, CDR2 FQNEAQ (reference sequence). The CDR3 loop is CASSLGGGGEQYF. CDR3 nucleotide sequence: TGTGCCAGCAGTCTGGGCGGGGGGGGCGAGCAGTACTTC.

The genes are TRBV9 and TRBJ2-1; D is tentatively TRBD1 or TRBD2 (5 bases each). Trimming removed 3 bases at V and 2 bases at J, with 12 bases between. The CDR3 has 15 residues. Germline V gene lookup returns CDR1 SGDLS and CDR2 YYNGEE. CDR3: CASSGGTPTYNEQFF. CDR3 DNA: TGTGCCAGCAGCGGGGGGACCCCTACCTACAATGAGCAGTTCTTC.

The V call is TRBV9, the J call TRBJ1-6; D gene unclear. CDR1 is SGDLS, CDR2 YYNGEE, per germline. The CDR3 length is 12 residues. The germline V and J ends were trimmed by 3 bases and 7 bases, with 5 bases remaining between them. This CDR3 is CASSGQNSPLHF. The CDR3 coding sequence is TGTGCCAGCAGCGGCCAGAATTCACCCCTCCACTTT. Based on the CDR3 plus reference TRBV9 and TRBJ1-6, the full variable domain is DSGVTQTPKHLITATGQRVTLRCSPRSGDLSVYWYQQSLDQGLQFLIQYYNGEERAKGNILERFSAQQFPDLHSELNLSSLELGDSALYFCASSGQNSPLHFGNGTRLTVT.

This clonotype was picked up many times. The chain uses TRBV2 and TRBJ2-7; 7 bases are shared with TRBD1. Trimming cost V 9 bases and J 3 bases; bases outside gene matches: 8. Germline-derived CDR1 and CDR2 are SNHLY and FYNNEI. This CDR3 spans 13 amino acids. The chain's CDR3 is CASKGGDSYEQYF. The CDR3 bases are TGTGCCAGTAAAGGTGGGGACAGCTACGAGCAGTACTTC.

At least ten counts were recorded for this clonotype. The rearrangement links TRBV27 to TRBJ2-1; 11 positions match TRBD2. This CDR3 is 16 amino acids long. Trimming cost V 5 bases and J 4 bases; bases outside gene matches: 7. Germline loops: CDR1 MNHEY, CDR2 SMNVEV (reference sequence). The CDR3 DNA follows: TGTGCCAGCAGTCTGACTAGCGGGGACACATACAATGAGCAGTTCTTC. Translated, it gives CASSLTSGDTYNEQFF.

This clonotype was observed at least ten times. This chain links TRBV10-3 with TRBJ2-3, with D unclear. This CDR3 has 16 amino acids. The V end was cut by 2 bases, the J end by 3 bases, with 15 bases between. Germline loops: CDR1 ENHRY, CDR2 SYGVKD. Written as DNA, the CDR3 is TGTGCCATCAGTGAGGAGTCGGCCAGAAAAACAGATACGCAGTATTTT. It is translated as CAISEESARKTDTQYF.

This clonotype was seen more than once but under ten times. The V and J genes are TRBV2 and TRBJ2-1; 9 bases map to TRBD2. The CDR3 spans 17 residues. V dropped 3 bases and J dropped 9; count of bases not matched to a gene: 15. Germline lookup yields CDR1 SNHLY and CDR2 FYNNEI. The CDR3: CASSDRRAGGYKSEQFF. The CDR3 nucleotides are TGTGCCAGCAGTGATCGGAGAGCGGGGGGCTACAAGAGTGAGCAGTTCTTC.

At least ten counts were recorded for this clonotype. The rearrangement uses TRBV7-9 and TRBJ1-1; TRBD1 might be the D (5 bases). The CDR3 has 14 residues. Looked up from germline, CDR1 is SEHNR and CDR2 is FQNEAQ (reference sequence). V was cut by 5 bases and J by 3 bases, with 13 bases left in between. The CDR3 reads CASSARERHTEAFF. The CDR3 DNA is TGTGCCAGCAGCGCCAGGGAACGCCACACTGAAGCTTTCTTT.

In its sample, this clonotype was seen a few times. The DNA of the CDR3 is TGTGCCAGCACCAGCCGGAGAGCGGGGGGGCCTGGAGAGACCCAGTACTTC. Translating gives CASTSRRAGGPGETQYF. The chain couples TRBV6-1 to TRBJ2-5, with TRBD2 matching 10 bases. In germline, CDR1 is MNHNS, CDR2 SASEGT. Losses at the gene ends were 7 bases for V and 4 bases for J; bases not matched to a gene: 15. The CDR3 has 17 residues.

This clonotype was recorded at least ten times. V is TRBV4-3 and J is TRBJ2-1; TRBD2 matches at 7 bases. CDR1 and CDR2 (germline): LGHNA, YSLEER. V gave up 3 bases and J gave up 0 bases; unmatched junction bases: 8. The length of the CDR3 is 17 residues. This chain's CDR3 is CASSQDSGLISYNEQFF. The DNA for the CDR3 is TGCGCCAGCAGCCAGGATAGCGGGCTAATCTCCTACAATGAGCAGTTCTTC.

This clonotype was observed a few times. V and J are TRBV12-3 or TRBV12-4 and TRBJ2-1; D might be TRBD1 (6 bases). The CDR3 consists of 12 residues. V lost 6 bases, J lost 8 bases, and 11 bases lay in between. The chain's CDR3 is CASSPDSDEQFF. The CDR3 DNA follows: TGTGCCAGCAGCCCGGACAGCGATGAGCAGTTCTTC.

This clonotype was detected ten times or more. This rearrangement joins TRBV10-2 to TRBJ2-7; 9 nucleotides match TRBD1. Trimming took 4 bases from V and 4 from J; bases not matched to a gene: 8. This CDR3 has 15 amino acids. From germline, CDR1 is WSHSY and CDR2 SAAADI. The CDR3 sequence: CASSGVGDRGYEQYF. CDR3 sequence (DNA): TGCGCCAGCAGTGGAGTAGGAGACAGGGGGTACGAGCAGTACTTC.

In its sample, this clonotype was seen a few times. The gene calls are TRBV6-2 or TRBV6-3 and TRBJ2-1, with D maybe TRBD2 (5 bases). Trimming shortened V by 5 bases and J by 15 bases, and 20 bases separated the two germline ends. The germline V gene has CDR1 MNHEY and CDR2 SVGEGT. The CDR3 consists of 13 residues. CDR3 coding DNA: TGTGCCAGCAGTGACAATCACCGGGGAAAGGGGTTCTTC. This codes for CASSDNHRGKGFF.

This clonotype has a handful of counts. The chain carries TRBV21-1 and TRBJ1-5. TRBV21-1 is classified as a pseudogene. The CDR3 loop spans 17 amino acids. The CDR3 loop reads CASSKINRLFQGQPQHF. The DNA of the CDR3 is TGTGCCAGCAGCAAGATAAACCGGCTCTTCCAAGGTCAGCCCCAGCATTTT.

The chain employs TRBV4-3 and TRBJ2-3, with 9 bases matching TRBD2. Germline CDR1 is LGHNA and CDR2 is YSLEER. Losses at the gene ends were 1 base for V and 3 bases for J; bases not matched to a gene: 5. The CDR3 consists of 16 residues. Written as DNA, the CDR3 is TGCGCCAGCAGCCAAGCAAGGCTAGCGGGAACAGATACGCAGTATTTT. It yields the protein CASSQARLAGTDTQYF.

This clonotype was seen repeatedly, ten times or more. The V call is TRBV6-1, the J call TRBJ2-2; D gene unclear. The V and J ends lost 8 bases and 0 bases respectively, with 10 bases between them. CDR1 and CDR2 from the germline V gene are MNHNS and SASEGT. The CDR3 has 14 amino acids. CDR3 DNA sequence: TGTGCCAGCTCCGGCGGAGCGAACACCGGGGAGCTGTTTTTT. This gives the protein CASSGGANTGELFF.

The chain carries TRBV11-3 and TRBJ2-3, with D tentatively TRBD2 (6 bases). V was pared by 5 bases and J by 3 bases, with 15 bases between. This CDR3 spans 15 amino acids. Per the germline V gene, CDR1 is SGHNT and CDR2 is YENEEA. Written as DNA, the CDR3 is TGTGCCAGCAGCCAGGGAGGAGGCGGGACAGATACGCAGTATTTT. The encoded protein is CASSQGGGGTDTQYF. Full variable domain (remainder filled in from reference TRBV11-3 and TRBJ2-3): EAGVVQSPRYKIIEKKQPVAFWCNPISGHNTLYWYLQNLGQGPELLIRYENEEAVDDSQLPKDRFSAERLKGVDSTLKIQPAELGDSAVYLCASSQGGGGTDTQYFGPGTRLTVL.

The genes are TRBV5-6 and TRBJ1-6, with D perhaps TRBD1 (5 bases). V lost 1 base, J lost 12 bases, and 14 bases lay in between. Looked up from germline, CDR1 is SGHDT and CDR2 is YYEEEE. This CDR3 has 14 residues. CDR3 residues: CASSLMGPIRPLHF. The CDR3 nucleotides are TGTGCCAGCAGCTTGATGGGGCCTATTCGACCCCTCCACTTT.

This clonotype showed up many times. The chain uses TRBV10-3 and TRBJ2-3; tentatively, D is TRBD2 (6 bases). The germline V gene has CDR1 ENHRY and CDR2 SYGVKD. The CDR3 is made up of 15 amino acids. With 0 bases removed from V and 6 bases from J, the gap between germline ends came to 13 bases. The CDR3 here is CAISESGGAVDTQYF. The CDR3, as DNA: TGTGCCATCAGTGAGTCGGGGGGAGCCGTCGATACGCAGTATTTT.

This clonotype turned up a few times. The chain links TRBV9 to TRBJ2-3; D is possibly TRBD1 (5 bases). Germline CDR1 and CDR2: SGDLS and YYNGEE. The CDR3 consists of 16 residues. Trimming removed 0 bases at V and 5 bases at J, with 16 bases between. The CDR3 DNA reads TGTGCCAGCAGCGTAGCAGGGATGCTAACTAAAGATACGCAGTATTTT. This sequence encodes CASSVAGMLTKDTQYF.

There are many counts of this clonotype. J is TRBJ2-1 and V is TRBV7-2; weak D call: TRBD2 (5 bases). CDR1 is SGHTA, CDR2 FQGNSA, per germline. V was cut by 3 bases and J by 7 bases, with 16 bases left in between. The CDR3 totals 15 residues. CDR3 nucleotide sequence: TGTGCCAGCAGCTTGGGTCTAGTGGGCGGGAATGAGCAGTTCTTC. It encodes CASSLGLVGGNEQFF.